This T cell receptor (beta chain) is drawn from a study of CD8+ T cells in alopecia areata (dated by TCRdb to between 2018 and 2020). Notes on the research overall: Treated patients were enrolled in an open-label pilot trial of oral tofacitinib at 5 to 10 mg twice daily for moderate-to-severe alopecia areata. For the treated patients, the SALT score, which quantifies what percentage of scalp surface area is affected, served as the measure of disease severity. Biopsies were taken from tofacitinib-treated patients at baseline and again at 4 and 24 weeks into treatment, and several of those patients also had a later scalp biopsy. Scalp tissue and sorted CD4+ and CD8+ peripheral blood T cells from patchy and totalis/universalis alopecia areata patients and from healthy controls were covered by human TCRbeta sequencing. Patients received tofacitinib for 6 to 18 months and were then followed off drug for 6 months to check for delayed response and recurrence. Amplification of TCRbeta CDR3 regions was done by immunoSEQ multiplex PCR using 35 Vbeta forward primers and 13 Jbeta reverse primers. The RNA source kit depended on sample type: the PAXgene miRNA kit for fixed scalp, the miRNeasy kit for PBMCs, and the RNeasy kit for mouse skin. Scalp clonality was compared across normal scalp (n=4), patchy alopecia areata scalp (n=8), and alopecia totalis/universalis scalp (n=8). High-throughput TCRbeta sequencing was used to examine T cell clonal expansion in alopecia areata in both the C3H/HeJ mouse model and human patients. The paper's findings and limits, for the study overall: Many expanded lesional clones were found to persist in scalp and blood during tofacitinib treatment, and relapse after treatment cessation may be partly explained by this persistence. Because the treated cohort was small and had only one nonresponder, larger studies are needed to examine links between baseline CD8+ expansion and response. Lesional scalp, especially in alopecia totalis/universalis, showed higher clonality and more expanded CD8+ clones than normal scalp, suggesting antigenic drive. Tofacitinib significantly decreased scalp clonality and the number of expanded CD8+ clones among the top 100 scalp clones. Unlike mouse skin, where gammadelta T cells dominate, normal human skin contains resident alphabeta T cells that get sequenced too, which complicates analysis of the scalp TCR repertoire. Shared TCR sequences between patients were less evident than in mice, which may be partly attributable to HLA diversity in the patient population.

As to this clone: Its antigen remains undetermined. There are no base qualities to consult, and no much larger clone falls within one base.

Reading the label with the study, this specimen's time point is: around 24 weeks on oral tofacitinib. The treatment or condition label for this specimen denotes: oral pan-JAK inhibitor, 5-10 mg twice daily. Lesional scalp punch biopsies and peripheral blood were collected from alopecia areata patients. PBMCs were separated by density centrifugation and stained for CD3, CD4 and CD8, after which CD4+ and CD8+ T cells were sorted on a FACSAria. Preparation of the library involved the immunoSEQ multiplex PCR assay. RNA was extracted from all samples and reverse transcribed into cDNA, which served as template for TCR sequencing. SuperScript III was used for first-strand cDNA synthesis, primed with a 2:1 mix of oligo-dT and random hexamers. A synthetic immune receptor repertoire was used to assess amplification bias, and residual bias was removed computationally. Concerning the study's data processing: Raw reads were preprocessed to remove errors, and CDR3 was defined by IMGT conventions from the conserved cysteine to phenylalanine. Clonality was computed as 1 minus the Shannon entropy, with the entropy normalized by log2 of the number of productive unique TCRs. Scalp TCRbeta sequences were cross-referenced with sorted blood CD4 and CD8 repertoires so that the CD4 or CD8 identity of scalp clones could be inferred. TCRdb holds this immuneACCESS table with in-frame rearrangements only. Some clones are missing; in checked studies, unresolved V genes explain under half, and the rest has no known cause. V and J calls and clone size are as listed in that table; D and trimming were resolved from the DNA. This sample comprises nearly 110,000 clones, 84% of them detected only once. The ten largest clones represent over 20% of the sample.

From its cysteine to its phenylalanine, the CDR3 spans 16 amino acids. The DNA shown is the 48-base CDR3, in frame from base 1. In the germline V gene, CDR1 corresponds to MNHEY and CDR2 to SVGAGI. Here V drops 0 bases and J drops 2 bases, and the junction holds 4 bases not matched to any gene. Recombination linked TRBV6-5 to TRBJ2-3, with 8 bases aligning to TRBD2. The receptor comes from a human donor with alopecia areata. Material: CD8+ T cells sorted from blood, obtained at week 24, from a patient treated with tofacitinib. The CDR3 here reads CASSYSTAGDTDTQYF. The nucleotide sequence reads TGTGCCAGCAGTTACTCTACAGCGGGGGACACAGATACGCAGTATTTT.